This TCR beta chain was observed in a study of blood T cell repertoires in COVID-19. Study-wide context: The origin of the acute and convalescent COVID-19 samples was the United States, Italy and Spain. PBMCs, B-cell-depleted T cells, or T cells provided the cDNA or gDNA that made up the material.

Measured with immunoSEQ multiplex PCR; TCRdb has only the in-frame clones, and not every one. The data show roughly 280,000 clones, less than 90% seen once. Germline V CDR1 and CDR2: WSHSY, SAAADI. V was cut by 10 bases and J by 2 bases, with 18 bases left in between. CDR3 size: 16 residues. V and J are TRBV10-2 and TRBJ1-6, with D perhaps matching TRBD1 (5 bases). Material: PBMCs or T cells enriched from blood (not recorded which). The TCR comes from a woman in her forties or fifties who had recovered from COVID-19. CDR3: CATQNDRSTYNSPLHF. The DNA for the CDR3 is TGCGCCACCCAGAATGACAGAAGTACCTATAATTCACCCCTCCACTTT.